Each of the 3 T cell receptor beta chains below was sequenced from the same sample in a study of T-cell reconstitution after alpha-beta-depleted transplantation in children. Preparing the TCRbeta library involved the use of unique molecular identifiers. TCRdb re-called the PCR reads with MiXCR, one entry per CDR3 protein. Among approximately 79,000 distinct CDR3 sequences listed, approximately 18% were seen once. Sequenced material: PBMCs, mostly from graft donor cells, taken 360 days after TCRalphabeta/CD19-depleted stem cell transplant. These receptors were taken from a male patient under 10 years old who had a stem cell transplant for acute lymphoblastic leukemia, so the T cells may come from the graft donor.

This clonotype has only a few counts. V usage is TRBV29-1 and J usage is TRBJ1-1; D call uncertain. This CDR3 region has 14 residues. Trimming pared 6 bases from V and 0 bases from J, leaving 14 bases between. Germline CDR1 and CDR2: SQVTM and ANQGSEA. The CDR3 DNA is TGCAGCGTGGGAGGTAGAACTATGAACACTGAAGCTTTCTTT. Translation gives CSVGGRTMNTEAFF.

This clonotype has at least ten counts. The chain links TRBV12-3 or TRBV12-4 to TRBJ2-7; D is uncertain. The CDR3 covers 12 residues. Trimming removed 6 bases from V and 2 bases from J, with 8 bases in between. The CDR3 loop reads CASSLQPYEQYF. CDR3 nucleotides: TGTGCCAGCAGCCTCCAGCCCTACGAGCAGTACTTC.

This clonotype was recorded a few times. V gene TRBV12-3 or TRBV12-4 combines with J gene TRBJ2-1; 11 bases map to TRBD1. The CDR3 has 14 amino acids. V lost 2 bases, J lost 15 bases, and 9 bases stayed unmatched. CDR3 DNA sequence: TGTGCCAGCAGTTTACGGGACAGGGGGAGGCGACGGTTCTTC. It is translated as CASSLRDRGRRRFF.